This T cell receptor beta chain originates from a study of blood T cell repertoires in COVID-19. As for the study in general: Samples taken during acute and convalescent COVID-19 were collected in the United States, Italy and Spain. PBMCs, B-cell-depleted T cells, or T cells provided the cDNA or gDNA that made up the material.

In germline, CDR1 is GTSNPN, CDR2 SVGIG (reference sequence). The CDR3 is 15 amino acids. V lost 4 bases and J 2 bases, leaving 17 bases between the germline ends. It was during active infection that Seattle patients were enrolled and then longitudinally followed. In the authors' methods: Estimation of nucleated cell counts relied on the amplification of reference gene primers. Libraries were prepared by immunoSEQ multiplex PCR; TCRdb keeps only in-frame clonotypes and omits some of them. That table gives V, J and clone size, and the DNA gave D and trimming. The sample holds under 350,000 clones, over 75% seen once.

This rearrangement joins TRBV30 to TRBJ1-1, with D possibly being TRBD1 (6 bases). Sequencing input: peripheral blood. The receptor comes from a woman in her 30s with COVID-19, enrolled during active disease. DNA for the CDR3: TGTGCCTGGATCGGGGGGGCGAATCGCAACACTGAAGCTTTCTTT. Protein: CAWIGGANRNTEAFF. Supplemented by reference TRBV30 and TRBJ1-1, the full variable domain reads SQTIHQWPATLVQPVGSPLSLECTVEGTSNPNLYWYRQAAGRGLQLLFYSVGIGQISSEVPQNLSASRPQDRQFILSSKKLLLSDSGFYLCAWIGGANRNTEAFFGQGTRLTVV.